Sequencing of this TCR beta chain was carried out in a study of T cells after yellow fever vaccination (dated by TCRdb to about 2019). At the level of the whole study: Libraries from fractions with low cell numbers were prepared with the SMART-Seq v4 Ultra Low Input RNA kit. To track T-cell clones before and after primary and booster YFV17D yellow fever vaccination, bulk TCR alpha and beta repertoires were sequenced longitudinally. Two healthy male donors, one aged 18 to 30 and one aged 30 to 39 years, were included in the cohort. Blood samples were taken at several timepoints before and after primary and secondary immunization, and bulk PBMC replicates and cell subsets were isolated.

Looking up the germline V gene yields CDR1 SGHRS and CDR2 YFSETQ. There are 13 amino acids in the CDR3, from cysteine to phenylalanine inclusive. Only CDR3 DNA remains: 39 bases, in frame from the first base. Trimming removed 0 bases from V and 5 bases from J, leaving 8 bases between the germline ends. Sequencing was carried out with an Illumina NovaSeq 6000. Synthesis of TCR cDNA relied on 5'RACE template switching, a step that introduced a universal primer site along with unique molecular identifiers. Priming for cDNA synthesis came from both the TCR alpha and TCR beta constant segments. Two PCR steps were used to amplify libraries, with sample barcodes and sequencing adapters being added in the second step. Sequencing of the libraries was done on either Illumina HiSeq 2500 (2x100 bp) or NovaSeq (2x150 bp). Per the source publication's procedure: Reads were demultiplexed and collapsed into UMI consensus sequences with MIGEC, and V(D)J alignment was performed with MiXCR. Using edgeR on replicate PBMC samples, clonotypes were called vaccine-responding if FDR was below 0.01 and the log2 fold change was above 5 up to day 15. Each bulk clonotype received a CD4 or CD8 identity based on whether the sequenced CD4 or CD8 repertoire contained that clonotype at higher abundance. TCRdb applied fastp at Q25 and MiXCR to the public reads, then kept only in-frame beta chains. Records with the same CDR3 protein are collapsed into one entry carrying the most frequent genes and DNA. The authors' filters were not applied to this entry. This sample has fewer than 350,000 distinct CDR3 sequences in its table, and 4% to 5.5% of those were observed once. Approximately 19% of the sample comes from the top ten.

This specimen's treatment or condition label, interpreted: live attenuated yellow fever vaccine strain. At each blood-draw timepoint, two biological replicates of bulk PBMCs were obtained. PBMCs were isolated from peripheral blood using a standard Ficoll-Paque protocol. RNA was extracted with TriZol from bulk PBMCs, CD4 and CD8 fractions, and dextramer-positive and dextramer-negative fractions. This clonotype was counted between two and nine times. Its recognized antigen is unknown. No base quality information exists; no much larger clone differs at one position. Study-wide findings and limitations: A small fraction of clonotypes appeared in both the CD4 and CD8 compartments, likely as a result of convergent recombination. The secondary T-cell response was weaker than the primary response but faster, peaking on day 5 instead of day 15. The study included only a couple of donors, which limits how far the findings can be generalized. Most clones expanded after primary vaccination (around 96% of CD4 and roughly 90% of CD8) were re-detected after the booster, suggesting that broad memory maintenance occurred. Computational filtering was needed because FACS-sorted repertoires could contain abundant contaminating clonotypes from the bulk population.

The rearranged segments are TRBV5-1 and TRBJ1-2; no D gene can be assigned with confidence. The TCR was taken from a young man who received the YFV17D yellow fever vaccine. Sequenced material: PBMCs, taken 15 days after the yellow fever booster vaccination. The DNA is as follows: TGCGCCAGCAGCTTGGAAGGCAGATATGGCTACACCTTC. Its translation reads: CASSLEGRYGYTF.